Sequencing of this T cell receptor (beta chain) was carried out in a study of blood T cell repertoires in COVID-19. At the level of the study: Researchers got acute and convalescent COVID-19 samples from the United States, Italy and Spain.

Participants came from roughly 23 US areas, aged roughly 18 to 95 years. Assignments of participants to cohorts depended upon their own reported clinical history. Cohort 3 recovered donors had two negative PCRs, clearance, or symptom resolution. V was pared by 5 bases and J by 4 bases, with 23 bases between. The CDR3 runs 17 residues. Germline loops: CDR1 SGHTA, CDR2 FQGTGA. TCRdb's table, derived via immunoSEQ multiplex PCR, lists solely in-frame clones and lacks some. The sample records a few hundred thousand clones, about 90% being singletons. This chain uses TRBV7-3 with TRBJ2-5; D may be TRBD1 (8 bases). Sequencing was performed on PBMCs or T cells enriched from blood (not recorded which). The TCR originated in a woman in her twenties or thirties who had recovered from COVID-19. CDR3: CASSHRQGRVEGETQYF. In nucleotides, the CDR3 is TGTGCCAGCAGCCATAGACAGGGGAGGGTCGAGGGAGAGACCCAGTACTTC.